The rows below give T cell receptor beta chains drawn from one sample of a study of shared clonotypes between healthy human individuals. TCRdb keeps only in-frame clones here, not all; method: immunoSEQ multiplex PCR. Of about 1 million clones in the sample, around four fifths are singletons; the top ten hold roughly 1.4%. Sequences were obtained from memory CD4+ T cells sorted from blood. All receptors come from a man aged 18 to 35 in good health. The CDR3 runs from the conserved cysteine through the conserved F or W. A D gene is named only where the DNA matches it firmly. Clone size is given for some rows only: seen once, a few or many times, or a class if the clone is expanded.

D | J | V | size | CDR3 | DNA
. | TRBJ2-3 | TRBV7-8 | . | CARNRGSRADTDTQYF | TGTGCCAGAAATCGGGGGTCACGGGCCGACACAGATACGCAGTATTTT
TRBD1 | TRBJ2-5 | TRBV29-1 | . | CSVVRDRGGETQYF | TGCAGCGTTGTCAGAGACAGGGGAGGCGAGACCCAGTACTTC
TRBD1 | TRBJ1-3 | TRBV5-1 | . | CASSRRDSLPSSGNTIYF | TGCGCCAGCAGCCGCCGGGACAGCCTACCGAGCTCTGGAAACACCATATATTTT
. | TRBJ1-2 | TRBV11-2 | . | CASSLGAGANYGYTF | TGTGCCAGCAGCTTAGGTGCAGGGGCCAACTATGGCTACACCTTC
TRBD1 | TRBJ2-7 | TRBV4-1 | . | CASSQEQGAPYEQYF | TGCGCCAGCAGCCAAGAACAGGGGGCCCCCTACGAGCAGTACTTC
. | TRBJ2-7 | TRBV5-8 | . | CASSLRAGSDSEQYF | TGTGCCAGCAGCTTGCGGGCAGGGAGCGATTCCGAGCAGTACTTC
. | TRBJ1-2 | TRBV6-5 | . | CASSYSHASGYTF | TGTGCCAGCAGTTACTCACATGCGTCTGGCTACACCTTC
TRBD1 | TRBJ2-5 | TRBV9 | few | CASSAGDRRQETQYF | TGTGCCAGCAGCGCGGGGGACAGGCGCCAAGAGACCCAGTACTTC
. | TRBJ1-5 | TRBV7-2 | . | CASSSYNSNQPQHF | TGTGCCAGCAGCTCTTATAATAGCAATCAGCCCCAGCATTTT
TRBD2 | TRBJ2-5 | TRBV6-5 | once | CASSYSLAGGQETQYF | TGTGCCAGCAGTTACTCGCTAGCGGGGGGGCAAGAGACCCAGTACTTC
. | TRBJ2-7 | TRBV18 | once | CASSPFQEQYF | TGTGCCAGCTCACCTTTTCAGGAGCAGTACTTC
TRBD1 | TRBJ2-7 | TRBV7-2 | . | CASSLYGQGASEQYF | TGTGCCAGCAGCTTATATGGACAGGGGGCCAGTGAGCAGTACTTC
TRBD1 | TRBJ2-1 | TRBV5-1 | . | CASSPTGTGGGLLYNEQFF | TGCGCCAGCAGCCCAACCGGGACAGGGGGTGGTCTACTCTACAATGAGCAGTTCTTC
. | TRBJ2-2 | TRBV19 | . | CASIRNPTLLTGELFF | TGTGCCAGTATTCGAAACCCAACATTGCTGACCGGGGAGCTGTTTTTT
. | TRBJ2-2 | TRBV2 | once | CASSPTRMNTGELFF | TGTGCCAGCAGTCCGACTAGGATGAACACCGGGGAGCTGTTTTTT
TRBD1 | TRBJ2-7 | TRBV6-6 | . | CASSYSGQGSYEQYF | TGTGCCAGCAGTTACTCGGGACAGGGGTCCTACGAGCAGTACTTC
. | TRBJ2-5 | TRBV5-4 | . | CASSSRGGETQYF | TGTGCCAGCAGTTCGAGGGGGGGAGAGACCCAGTACTTC
TRBD1 | TRBJ2-3 | TRBV5-1 | . | CASRSGTGLTDTQYF | TGCGCCAGCAGATCCGGGACAGGGCTCACAGATACGCAGTATTTT
. | TRBJ1-6 | TRBV6-1 | . | CASSDHVSSYNSPLHF | TGTGCCAGCAGTGACCATGTTTCCTCCTATAATTCACCCCTCCACTTT
TRBD1 | TRBJ1-5 | TRBV7-2 | few | CASSLGQGSNQPQHF | TGTGCCAGCAGCTTAGGACAGGGTAGCAATCAGCCCCAGCATTTT
. | TRBJ2-2 | TRBV5-6 | once | CASSKTSPQRTGELFF | TGTGCCAGCAGCAAGACTAGTCCACAAAGGACCGGGGAGCTGTTTTTT
TRBD1 | TRBJ1-1 | TRBV19 | . | CASSQPRGQNTEAFF | TGTGCCAGTAGCCAGCCCAGGGGGCAGAACACTGAAGCTTTCTTT
. | TRBJ2-2 | TRBV10-1 | few | CASSEDRPNTGELFF | TGCGCCAGCAGTGAGGACAGACCGAACACCGGGGAGCTGTTTTTT
TRBD2 | TRBJ2-7 | TRBV19 | . | CASSRLAGPPLLGDEQYF | TGTGCCAGTAGTCGGCTAGCGGGGCCTCCACTCCTGGGGGACGAGCAGTACTTC
TRBD1 | TRBJ2-1 | TRBV5-1 | . | CASRQQSGTGGSNEQFF | TGCGCCAGCAGACAACAGTCCGGGACAGGGGGGAGTAATGAGCAGTTCTTC
TRBD2 | TRBJ2-7 | TRBV6-5 | . | CASSAGTSGYEQYF | TGTGCCAGCAGTGCCGGGACTAGCGGCTACGAGCAGTACTTC
. | TRBJ2-3 | TRBV7-6 | . | CASSIGHTDTQYF | TGTGCCAGCAGCATTGGACACACAGATACGCAGTATTTT
TRBD1 | TRBJ2-1 | TRBV5-5 | . | CASSLPGTGGKNEQFF | TGTGCCAGCAGCTTGCCCGGGACAGGGGGCAAGAATGAGCAGTTCTTC
. | TRBJ1-1 | TRBV18 | . | CASSWDVQEAFF | TGTGCCAGCTCATGGGACGTACAAGAAGCTTTCTTT
. | TRBJ1-1 | TRBV10-3 | . | CAISEYAIMNTEAFF | TGTGCCATCAGTGAGTATGCGATAATGAACACTGAAGCTTTCTTT
. | TRBJ1-6 | TRBV30 | . | CAWSGPNLGPLHF | TGTGCCTGGAGTGGCCCCAATTTAGGGCCCCTCCACTTT
. | TRBJ1-4 | TRBV4-1 | . | CASSQDLQGLREKLFF | TGCGCCAGCAGCCAAGATTTGCAGGGGCTGCGAGAAAAACTGTTTTTT
. | TRBJ2-3 | TRBV7-2 | . | CASSPLRTDTQYF | TGTGCCAGCAGCCCCCTTCGAACAGATACGCAGTATTTT
. | TRBJ1-3 | TRBV6-5 | . | CASSYSGRAGNTIYF | TGTGCCAGCAGTTACTCGGGCAGGGCTGGAAACACCATATATTTT
TRBD1 | TRBJ1-2 | TRBV5-1 | . | CASSWGTGSGYTF | TGCGCCAGCAGCTGGGGGACAGGGTCTGGCTACACCTTC
. | TRBJ1-4 | TRBV2 | . | CASSLRQMGYEKLFF | TGTGCCAGCAGCTTGAGACAGATGGGTTATGAAAAACTGTTTTTT
. | TRBJ2-1 | TRBV6-1 | . | CASSDPREPYNEQFF | TGTGCCAGCAGTGACCCCCGGGAGCCGTACAATGAGCAGTTCTTC
. | TRBJ2-2 | TRBV5-1 | many | CASSFLASQGTGELFF | TGCGCCAGCAGCTTTTTAGCGAGCCAGGGCACCGGGGAGCTGTTTTTT
TRBD2 | TRBJ2-3 | TRBV7-3 | . | CASSLNGGATDTQYF | TGTGCCAGCAGCTTGAACGGGGGGGCCACAGATACGCAGTATTTT
TRBD1 | TRBJ1-5 | TRBV28 | . | CASNLPGQVSRPQHF | TGTGCCAGCAATCTTCCGGGACAGGTTTCAAGGCCCCAGCATTTT
TRBD1 | TRBJ1-4 | TRBV19 | . | CASSRVSGTAEKLFF | TGTGCCAGTAGTAGGGTCTCTGGGACAGCTGAAAAACTGTTTTTT
. | TRBJ2-5 | TRBV28 | . | CASSLAPIQETQYF | TGTGCCAGCAGTTTAGCCCCCATCCAAGAGACCCAGTACTTC
. | TRBJ1-3 | TRBV11-2 | . | CASSRRDESPSGNTIYF | TGTGCCAGCAGCCGACGAGACGAGTCCCCCTCTGGAAACACCATATATTTT
. | TRBJ2-3 | TRBV28 | . | CASSPRDRPTDTQYF | TGTGCCAGCAGTCCCCGGGACCGACCCACAGATACGCAGTATTTT
. | TRBJ2-7 | TRBV5-4 | . | CASSPSTDRDEQYF | TGTGCCAGCAGCCCGTCGACGGATAGGGACGAGCAGTACTTC
. | TRBJ1-2 | TRBV27 | few | CASSDWTDHYGYTF | TGTGCCAGCAGCGATTGGACAGATCACTATGGCTACACCTTC
TRBD2 | TRBJ2-2 | TRBV19 | . | CASSIGLAGLVTGELFF | TGTGCCAGTAGTATAGGACTAGCGGGACTTGTCACCGGGGAGCTGTTTTTT
. | TRBJ2-7 | TRBV6-6 | . | CASSPPVWYEQYF | TGTGCCAGCAGCCCTCCGGTGTGGTACGAGCAGTACTTC
TRBD1 | TRBJ1-4 | TRBV19 | . | CASSMTGLNEKLFF | TGTGCCAGTAGTATGACAGGGCTTAATGAAAAACTGTTTTTT
. | TRBJ2-7 | TRBV23-1 | . | CASSLSAGDPYEQYF | TGCGCCAGCAGTCTAAGTGCAGGGGATCCCTACGAGCAGTACTTC
TRBD1 | TRBJ2-7 | TRBV10-3 | once | CATSGGTGAYEQYF | TGTGCCACCTCAGGGGGGACAGGGGCCTACGAGCAGTACTTC
TRBD1 | TRBJ1-2 | TRBV5-1 | . | CASSWTSGGADGYTF | TGCGCCAGCAGCTGGACCTCAGGGGGCGCCGATGGCTACACCTTC
TRBD1 | TRBJ1-4 | TRBV4-1 | . | CASSYFGTGAEKLFF | TGCGCCAGCAGCTATTTCGGGACAGGAGCCGAAAAACTGTTTTTT
. | TRBJ2-3 | TRBV11-2 | once | CASSLGRRYEDTQYF | TGTGCCAGCAGCTTAGGCCGTCGGTACGAAGATACGCAGTATTTT
TRBD1 | TRBJ2-1 | TRBV5-4 | . | CASSSNDRGGKFF | TGTGCCAGCAGCTCGAATGACAGGGGTGGAAAGTTCTTC
TRBD1 | TRBJ1-2 | TRBV6-1 | . | CASSERTGYGYTF | TGTGCCAGCAGTGAAAGGACAGGATATGGCTACACCTTC
. | TRBJ2-5 | TRBV28 | . | CASSFRAQETQYF | TGTGCCAGCAGTTTCAGGGCGCAAGAGACCCAGTACTTC
. | TRBJ2-7 | TRBV6-1 | . | CASRLDFSSYEQYF | TGTGCCAGCAGGTTAGACTTCTCTTCCTACGAGCAGTACTTC
. | TRBJ1-1 | TRBV6-1 | . | CASSRGGSTEAFF | TGTGCCAGCAGCCGGGGGGGGAGCACTGAAGCTTTCTTT
. | TRBJ1-4 | TRBV10-1 | once | CASSKQLSEKLFF | TGCGCCAGCAGCAAACAGCTATCGGAAAAACTGTTTTTT